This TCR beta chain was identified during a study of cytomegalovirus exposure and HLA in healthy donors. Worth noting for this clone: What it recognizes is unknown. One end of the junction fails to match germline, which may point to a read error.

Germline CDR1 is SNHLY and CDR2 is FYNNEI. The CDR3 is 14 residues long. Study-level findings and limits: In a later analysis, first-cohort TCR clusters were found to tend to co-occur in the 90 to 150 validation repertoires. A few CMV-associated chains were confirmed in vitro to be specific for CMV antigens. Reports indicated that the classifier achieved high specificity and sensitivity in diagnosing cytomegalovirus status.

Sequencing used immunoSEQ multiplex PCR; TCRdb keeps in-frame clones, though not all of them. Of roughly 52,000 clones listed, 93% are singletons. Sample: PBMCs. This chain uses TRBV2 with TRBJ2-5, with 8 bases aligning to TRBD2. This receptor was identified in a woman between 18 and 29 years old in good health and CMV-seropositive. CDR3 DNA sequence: TGTGCCAGCAGGCCGACTAGCGCTCAAGGGACCCAGTACTTC. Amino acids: CASRPTSAQGTQYF. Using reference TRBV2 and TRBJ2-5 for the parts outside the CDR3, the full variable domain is EPEVTQTPSHQVTQMGQEVILRCVPISNHLYFYWYRQILGQKVEFLVSFYNNEISEKSEIFDDQFSVERPDGSNFTLKIRSTKLEDSAMYFCASRPTSAQGTQYFGPGTRLLVL.